This note documents a single T cell receptor beta chain sequence. This CDR3 has 16 amino acids. Per germline, CDR1 SGHRS and CDR2 YFSETQ. Trimming took 4 bases from V and 8 from J; bases not matched to a gene: 12. The data stem from a study of technical replicates of blood from a handful of donors. Sequenced by immunoSEQ multiplex PCR; TCRdb stores in-frame clones only, minus some. The sample lists some 70,000 clones, approximately 89% occurring once. The chain uses TRBV5-1 and TRBJ2-1; 10 bases are shared with TRBD1. This receptor was identified in a human donor in good health. Some clones in this sample may be carry-over from other donors' samples. Sequences were obtained from PBMCs. CDR3 nucleotides: TGCGCCAGCAGCCCGGCGGAGGACAGGGGGACATATGAGCAGTTCTTC. Translating gives CASSPAEDRGTYEQFF.